One sample yielded the 10 T cell receptor beta chains listed below, sequenced in a study of cytomegalovirus exposure and HLA in healthy donors. With 60 Vbeta and 13 Jbeta primers, the PCR was carried out. Sequenced by immunoSEQ multiplex PCR; TCRdb stores in-frame clones only, minus some. This sample has about 120,000 clones, with around 60% found just once. Sequencing used PBMCs. The receptors originated from a woman between 40 and 50 years old in good health and CMV-seropositive.

The chain joins TRBV2 to TRBJ2-3; D perhaps matches TRBD2 (6 bases). CDR3 length: 17 amino acids. Germline V gene sequence: CDR1 SNHLY, CDR2 FYNNEI. Trimming shortened V by 2 bases and J by 0 bases, and 15 bases separated the two germline ends. CDR3 bases: TGTGCCAGCAGTGAACTGGGGGACTTCTTTAGCACAGATACGCAGTATTTT. Encoded protein: CASSELGDFFSTDTQYF.

The gene calls are TRBV25-1 and TRBJ1-2; tentative D call: TRBD1 (6 bases). CDR3 size: 14 residues. The V gene's germline CDR1 is MGHDK and CDR2 SYGVNS. Trimming left V 1 base short and J 5 bases short, with 11 bases between. The CDR3 DNA reads TGTGCCAGCAGTGAATTCCGCCAGGGGTATGGCTACACCTTC. Its translation: CASSEFRQGYGYTF.

The rearrangement links TRBV7-9 to TRBJ2-5; tentative D call: TRBD2 (6 bases). The J call could be wrong; TRBJ2-7 is a better fit for the DNA end. Germline values: CDR1 SEHNR, CDR2 FQNEAQ (reference sequence). This CDR3 spans 16 amino acids. In nucleotides, the CDR3 is TGTGCCAGCAGCCCCTTAGGATCGGGAGTCTCCTACGAGCAGTACTTC. This codes for CASSPLGSGVSYEQYF.

This clone was detected only a few times. The rearrangement joins TRBV7-2 to TRBJ2-7, with 12 bases aligning to TRBD2. Germline V CDR1 and CDR2: SGHTA, FQGNSA. With V trimmed by 4 bases and J by 4 bases, 5 bases remained unmatched. The CDR3 contains 15 residues. CDR3 DNA sequence: TGTGCCAGCAGCTCCTGGACTAGCGGGGAATACGAGCAGTACTTC. Amino acids: CASSSWTSGEYEQYF. Based on the CDR3 plus reference TRBV7-2 and TRBJ2-7, the full variable domain is GAGVSQSPSNKVTEKGKDVELRCDPISGHTALYWYRQSLGQGLEFLIYFQGNSAPDKSGLPSDRFSAERTGGSVSTLTIQRTQQEDSAVYLCASSSWTSGEYEQYFGPGTRLTVT.

The V and J genes are TRBV28 and TRBJ1-2; 9 nucleotides agree with TRBD1. The length of the CDR3 is 14 residues. J lost 5 bases, V lost 6 bases, and 7 bases had no gene match. CDR1 is MDHEN and CDR2 is SYDVKM in the germline V gene. The CDR3 region has the DNA TGTGCCAGCAGAATACAGGGGGCTTATTATGGCTACACCTTC. Its protein is CASRIQGAYYGYTF.

This clone has only a few counts. This chain uses TRBV4-3 with TRBJ1-1; D unclear. The V and J ends lost 4 bases and 1 base respectively, with 7 bases between them. CDR1 is LGHNA, CDR2 YSLEER, per germline. The CDR3 runs to 13 residues. The chain's CDR3 is CASSLGENTEAFF. CDR3 nucleotide sequence: TGCGCCAGCAGCCTCGGGGAGAACACTGAAGCTTTCTTT.

The chain has TRBV30 and TRBJ2-7, with 11 bases matching TRBD2. Germline trimming cut 2 bases from V and 2 bases from J; bases unmatched to any gene: 8. CDR3 length equals 16 residues. Per the germline V gene, CDR1 is GTSNPN and CDR2 is SVGIG (reference sequence). The CDR3 nucleotides are TGTGCCTGGAGTTCCCCCGGGACTAGCGGTACCTACGAGCAGTACTTC. Its translation: CAWSSPGTSGTYEQYF.

CDR3 DNA sequence: TGTGCCAGTAGTCCCAGGGTAGGGGCTTACGAGCAGTACTTC. It translates to CASSPRVGAYEQYF. V and J are TRBV19 and TRBJ2-7; D perhaps matches TRBD1 (5 bases). Deletions cut 5 bases from V and 4 bases from J, with 15 bases between. The CDR3 covers 14 residues. Germline V CDR1 and CDR2: LNHDA, SQIVND (reference sequence).

The table lists this clone with a count of one. The chain combines TRBV19 with TRBJ2-5; TRBD2 matches at 12 bases. Trimming at V came to 5 bases and at J to 2 bases, leaving 12 bases not matched to a gene. The germline V gene encodes CDR1 LNHDA and CDR2 SQIVND (reference sequence). The CDR3 is 18 amino acids. CDR3: CASSSAGLAGLSQETQYF. CDR3 nucleotide sequence: TGTGCCAGTAGTTCTGCGGGACTAGCGGGCCTATCACAAGAGACCCAGTACTTC.

This sequence joins TRBV7-6 and TRBJ1-1; TRBD1 agrees at 7 bases. Germline V gives CDR1 SGHVS, CDR2 FNYEAQ. This CDR3 is 15 amino acids long. The V and J ends lost 1 base and 1 base, in that order; junction bases with no gene match: 3. The chain's CDR3 is CASSLGQGGNTEAFF. CDR3 coding DNA: TGTGCCAGCAGCTTAGGACAGGGAGGGAACACTGAAGCTTTCTTT.